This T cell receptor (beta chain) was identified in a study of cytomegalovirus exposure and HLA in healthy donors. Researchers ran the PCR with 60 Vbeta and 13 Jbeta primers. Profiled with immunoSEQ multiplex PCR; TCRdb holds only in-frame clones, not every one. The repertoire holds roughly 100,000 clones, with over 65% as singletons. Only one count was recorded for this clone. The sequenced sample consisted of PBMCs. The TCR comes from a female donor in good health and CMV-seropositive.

The CDR3 DNA follows: TGTGCCACCAGCAGAGACCCGGCAGGCTATGGCTACACCTTC. Translating gives CATSRDPAGYGYTF. This chain connects TRBV15 to TRBJ1-2, with D unresolved. In germline, CDR1 is LNHNV, CDR2 YYDKDF (reference sequence). Trimming took off 0 bases at V and 4 bases at J, with 9 bases between the two ends. CDR3 length: 14 amino acids.